This note documents a single T cell receptor beta chain sequence. The CDR3 contains 15 residues. Trimming took 1 base from V and 9 from J; bases not matched to a gene: 7. Germline CDR1 reads SGHTA; CDR2 reads FQGNSA. The data stem from a study of blood T cell repertoires in COVID-19. On the study more broadly: COVID-19 samples from acute and convalescent phases originated in the United States, Italy and Spain. The cDNA or gDNA used as material had been derived from T cells, B-cell-depleted T cells, or PBMCs.

The protocol was immunoSEQ multiplex PCR, while the TCRdb copy is restricted to in-frame clones and leaves out a portion. The sample yields 150,000 to 200,000 clones, roughly 82% seen once. This chain links TRBV7-2 with TRBJ2-7; 12 bases agree with TRBD2. The receptor was derived from a woman in her sixties with acute COVID-19. The sample comprised PBMCs or T cells enriched from blood (not recorded which). CDR3 in DNA: TGTGCCAGCAGCTTAGGGCTAGCGGGAGGGCGGGGGCAGTACTTC. Translating it yields CASSLGLAGGRGQYF. The variable domain in full, completed from reference TRBV7-2 and TRBJ2-7, reads GAGVSQSPSNKVTEKGKDVELRCDPISGHTALYWYRQSLGQGLEFLIYFQGNSAPDKSGLPSDRFSAERTGGSVSTLTIQRTQQEDSAVYLCASSLGLAGGRGQYFGPGTRLTVT.